This record concerns one T cell receptor (beta chain) sequence. Its target is unknown. The data originate from a study of Ad26.COV2.S vaccination and SARS-CoV-2 variants. Study-wide background: Dosing was one shot or two shots 56 days apart. Findings and caveats of the study: It is possible that the TCR breadth and depth analyses underestimated the total T cell responses. With respect to non-spike TCR breadth, vaccine and placebo recipients were similar.

V lost 3 bases to trimming and J lost 2 bases, with 13 bases between them. CDR3 length: 15 residues. Germline CDR1 and CDR2: KGHSH and LQKENI. Treatment defined: around 19 received Ad26.COV2.S at low or high dose, single or two shots; 5 received placebo; per-sample allocation not given. All samples were drawn on day 63, counting from the first vaccine or placebo injection. Its platform was an Ad26 vector, and its expressed antigen was Wuhan-strain SARS-CoV-2 spike. Sequenced by immunoSEQ multiplex PCR; TCRdb stores in-frame clones only, minus some. The top ten clones hold 1.9% of a sample with roughly 320,000 clones, approximately 86% of them seen once.

The specimen comprised peripheral blood, sampled in a trial of Ad26.COV2.S vaccine versus placebo. This receptor was taken from a person aged 18-65 years who received the Ad26.COV2.S COVID-19 vaccine or a placebo. This sequence joins TRBV18 and TRBJ2-5; TRBD2 might be the D (5 bases). The CDR3: CASSPSGYLQETQYF. In nucleotides, the CDR3 is TGTGCCAGCTCACCCAGCGGTTATTTACAAGAGACCCAGTACTTC. The full variable domain, completed using reference TRBV18 and TRBJ2-5, is NAGVMQNPRHLVRRRGQEARLRCSPMKGHSHVYWYRQLPEEGLKFMVYLQKENIIDESGMPKERFSAEFPKEGPSILRIQQVVRGDSAAYFCASSPSGYLQETQYFGPGTRLLVL.